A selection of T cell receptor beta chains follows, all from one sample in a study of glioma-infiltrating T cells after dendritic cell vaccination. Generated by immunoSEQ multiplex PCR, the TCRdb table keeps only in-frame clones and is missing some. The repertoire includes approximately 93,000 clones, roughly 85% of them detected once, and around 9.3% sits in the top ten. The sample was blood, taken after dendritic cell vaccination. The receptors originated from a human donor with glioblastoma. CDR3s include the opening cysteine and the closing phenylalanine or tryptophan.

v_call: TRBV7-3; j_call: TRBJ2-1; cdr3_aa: CASSLGDINEQFF
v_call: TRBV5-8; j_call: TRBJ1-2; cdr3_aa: CASSSRQGIINYGYTF
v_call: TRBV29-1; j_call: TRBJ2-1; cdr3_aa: CSVESGLAAYNEQFF
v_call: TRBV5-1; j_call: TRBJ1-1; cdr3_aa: CASSLAGELTEAFF
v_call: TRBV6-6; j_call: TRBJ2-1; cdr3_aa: CASSYPRGEQFF
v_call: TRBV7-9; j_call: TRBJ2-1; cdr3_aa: CASSYPTREAFYNEQFF
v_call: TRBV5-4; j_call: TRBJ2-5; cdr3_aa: CASSNILGSGEETQYF
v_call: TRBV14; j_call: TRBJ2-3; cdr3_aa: CASSQVNTDTQYF
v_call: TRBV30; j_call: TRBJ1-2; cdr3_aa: CAWSDLPGDYGYTF
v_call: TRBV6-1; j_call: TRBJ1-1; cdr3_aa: CASSEGQARTEAFF
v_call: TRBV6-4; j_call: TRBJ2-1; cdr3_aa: CASSDVRPLYNEQFF
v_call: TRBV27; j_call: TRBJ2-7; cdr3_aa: CASRSLAGAFATSYEQYF
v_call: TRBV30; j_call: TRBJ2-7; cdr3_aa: CAWSVAGQSSDEQYF
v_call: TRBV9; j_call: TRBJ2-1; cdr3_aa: CASSGGLAGVRYNEQFF
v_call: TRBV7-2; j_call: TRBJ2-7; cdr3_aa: CASSSRQGAYEQYF
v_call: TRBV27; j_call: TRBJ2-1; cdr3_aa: CASSFWAGGTQFF
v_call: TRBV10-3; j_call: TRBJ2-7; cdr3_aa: CAISESERTEQYF
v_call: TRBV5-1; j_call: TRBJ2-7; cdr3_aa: CASSPGQVVYEQYF
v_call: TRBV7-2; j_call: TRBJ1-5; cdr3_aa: CASSLNKGGWQPQHF
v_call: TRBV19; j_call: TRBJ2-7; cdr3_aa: CASSIGSGVRYEQYF
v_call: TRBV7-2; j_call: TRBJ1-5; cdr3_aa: CASSRQGRNQPQHF
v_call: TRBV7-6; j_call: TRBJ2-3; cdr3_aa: CASGSSDTQYF
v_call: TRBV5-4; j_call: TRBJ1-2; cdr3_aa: CASSLKQGVGGGYTF
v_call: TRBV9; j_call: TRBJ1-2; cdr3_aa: CASSSDRDAGYTF
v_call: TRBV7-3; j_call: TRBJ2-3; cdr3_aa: CASSLLSGPPDTQYF
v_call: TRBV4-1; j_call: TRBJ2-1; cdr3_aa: CASSGLASSYNEQFF
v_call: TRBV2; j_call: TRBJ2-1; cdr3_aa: CASSPPLGRENYNEQFF
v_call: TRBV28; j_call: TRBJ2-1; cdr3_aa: CASSSGTGVNEQFF
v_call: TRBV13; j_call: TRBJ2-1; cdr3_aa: CASSFTGGPQEQFF
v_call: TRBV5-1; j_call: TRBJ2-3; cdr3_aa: CASSFGGPADTQYF
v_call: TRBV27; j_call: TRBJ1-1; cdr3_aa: CASSLFGRANTEAFF
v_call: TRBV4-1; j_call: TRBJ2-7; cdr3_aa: CASSQVGQGYEQYF
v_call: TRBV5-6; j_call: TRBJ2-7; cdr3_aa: CASSLVQGYEQYF
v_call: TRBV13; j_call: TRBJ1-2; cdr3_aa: CASSLEGQGANGYTF
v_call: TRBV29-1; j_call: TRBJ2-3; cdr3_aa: CSVEALETGGAYRVTDTQYF
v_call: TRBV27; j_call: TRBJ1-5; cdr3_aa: CASSETNQPQHF
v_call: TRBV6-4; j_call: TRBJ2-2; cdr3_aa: CASSDSAGRATGELFF
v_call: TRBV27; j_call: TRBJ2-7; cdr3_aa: CASSLADSGRGYEQYF
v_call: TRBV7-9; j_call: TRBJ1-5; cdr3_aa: CASSLDIDQPQHF
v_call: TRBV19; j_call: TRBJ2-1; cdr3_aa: CASRARHITYNEQFF
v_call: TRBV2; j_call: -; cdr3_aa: CASSYSSYEQYF
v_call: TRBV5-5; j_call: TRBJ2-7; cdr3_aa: CASSFYRDGSYEQYF
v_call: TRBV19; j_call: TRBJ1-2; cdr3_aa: CASSALGTGGYTF
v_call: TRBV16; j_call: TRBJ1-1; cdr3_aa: CASSQNRGEAFF
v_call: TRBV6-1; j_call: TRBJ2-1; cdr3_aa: CASSDWGTSGDNEQFF
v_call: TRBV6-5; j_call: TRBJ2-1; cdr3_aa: CASTVWGGEQFF
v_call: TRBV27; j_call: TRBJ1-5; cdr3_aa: CASSSLLNQPQHF
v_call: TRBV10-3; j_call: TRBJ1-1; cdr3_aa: CAIRGSGTMNTEAFF
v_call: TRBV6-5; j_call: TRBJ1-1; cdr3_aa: CASMPSRDTEAFF
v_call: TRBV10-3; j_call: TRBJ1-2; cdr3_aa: CAISGQGMDYGYTF
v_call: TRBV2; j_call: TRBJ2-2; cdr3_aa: CASRTGTGGPGELFF
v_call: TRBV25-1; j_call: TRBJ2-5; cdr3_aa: CASSGSGGSGETQYF
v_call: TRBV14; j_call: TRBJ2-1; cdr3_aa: CASSPYPRLAGGLEQFF
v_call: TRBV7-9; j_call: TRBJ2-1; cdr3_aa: CASSSQRESRLDEQFF
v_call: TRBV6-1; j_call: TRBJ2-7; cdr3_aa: CASSDWLAGEVVEQYF